This passage covers 11 T cell receptor beta chains from one sample sequenced in a study of beta chain features in type 1 diabetes. General study results and limits: TCRB CDR3 length was moderately but significantly reduced in all four CD4+ subsets of Type 1 diabetes patients.

Their antigen targets remain unknown. The investigators reverse transcribed all of the isolated RNA, so they sequenced expressed TCRB transcripts. The protocol was immunoSEQ multiplex PCR, while the TCRdb copy is restricted to in-frame clones and leaves out a portion. The table shows 300,000 to 350,000 clones, with 7% to 10% occurring only once. Sequencing used central memory CD4+ T cells from blood. All receptors come from a man in his thirties or forties with type 1 diabetes.

This clone was seen more than once but under ten times. The chain combines TRBV4-3 with TRBJ1-6, with D maybe TRBD1 (6 bases). This CDR3 has 16 residues. Looked up from germline, CDR1 is LGHNA and CDR2 is YSLEER. Trimming removed 0 bases from V and 7 bases from J, with 13 bases in between. The CDR3 is CASSQEGRQENSPLHF. The CDR3 region has the DNA TGCGCCAGCAGCCAAGAAGGAAGACAGGAGAATTCACCCCTCCACTTT.

This clone was picked up many times. The chain links TRBV27 to TRBJ2-7; the D call may be TRBD1 or TRBD2 (5 bases each). Trimming left V 2 bases short and J 4 bases short, with 18 bases between. Germline V gives CDR1 MNHEY, CDR2 SMNVEV (reference sequence). This CDR3 spans 16 amino acids. The CDR3 sequence is CASSLKTGTVYYEQYF. In DNA form, the CDR3 reads TGTGCCAGCAGTTTAAAGACCGGGACCGTCTATTACGAGCAGTACTTC.

This clone showed up just a few times. V is TRBV6-1 and J is TRBJ2-3; 10 bases are a match to TRBD1. Germline assignment: CDR1 MNHNS and CDR2 SASEGT. The V gene end was trimmed by 8 bases and the J gene end by 2 bases; junction bases not matched to a gene: 7. The CDR3 runs to 15 residues. The CDR3 DNA follows: TGTGCCAGCTCCTTCGACAGGGGGCTCACAGATACGCAGTATTTT. Translating gives CASSFDRGLTDTQYF.

This clone has just a few counts. V and J are TRBV7-6 and TRBJ2-1, with 7 bases matching TRBD2. The junction had 5 bases not matched to a gene; V was cut back by 1 base and J by 11 bases. CDR1 and CDR2 from the germline V gene are SGHVS and FNYEAQ. The CDR3 runs to 13 residues. The CDR3 sequence: CASSLGVGTKQFF. The CDR3 region has the DNA TGTGCCAGCAGCTTAGGCGTTGGGACTAAGCAGTTCTTC.

This clone was counted only a few times. Within the sample, other DNA sequences also encode this same CDR3. V usage is TRBV11-2 and J usage is TRBJ2-3; D assignment may be TRBD1 or TRBD2 (5 bases each). The CDR3 runs 12 residues. Trimming cost V 3 bases and J 4 bases, with 5 bases left between them. Per germline, CDR1 SGHAT and CDR2 FQNNGV. The CDR3 is CASSLGPDTQYF. Here the CDR3 DNA reads TGTGCCAGCAGCTTGGGACCAGATACGCAGTATTTT.

J is TRBJ2-3 and V is TRBV11-2, with D maybe TRBD1 (5 bases). The germline V gene encodes CDR1 SGHAT and CDR2 FQNNGV. The CDR3 has 16 residues. V lost 7 bases and J lost 6, with 23 bases in between. The CDR3 DNA is TGTGCCAGCATGGTAATCGCAGGGCTAGGCAGGGATACGCAGTATTTT. Amino acids: CASMVIAGLGRDTQYF.

This clone came up many times. The rearrangement joins TRBV7-9 to TRBJ2-1; the D gene is possibly TRBD2 (5 bases). CDR3 length: 14 residues. Per germline, CDR1 SEHNR and CDR2 FQNEAQ (reference sequence). V lost 2 bases and J 6 bases, leaving 11 bases between the germline ends. As DNA, the CDR3 is TGTGCCAGCAGCTTATTAGAGGGCCCCAATGAGCAGTTCTTC. Amino acid sequence: CASSLLEGPNEQFF.

This clone has just a few counts. The chain has TRBV5-1 and TRBJ2-3, with D perhaps being TRBD1 or TRBD2 (6 bases each). Germline V gene lookup returns CDR1 SGHRS and CDR2 YFSETQ. Between the trimmed V and J ends, which lost 4 bases and 4 bases, there was a span of 16 bases. CDR3 length equals 15 residues. CDR3 coding DNA: TGCGCCAGCAGCCCGGGGGACACCCTGGCAGATACGCAGTATTTT. This encodes CASSPGDTLADTQYF.

The J gene is TRBJ1-6, the V gene TRBV28; 10 bases line up with TRBD1. The junction had 2 bases not matched to a gene; V was cut back by 4 bases and J by 5 bases. The germline V gene encodes CDR1 MDHEN and CDR2 SYDVKM. This CDR3 is 15 amino acids long. The CDR3 bases are TGTGCCAGCAGTTCCGGACAGGGGGATAATTCACCCCTCCACTTT. Residues: CASSSGQGDNSPLHF.

This clone has more than one count but fewer than ten. V and J are TRBV28 and TRBJ2-1; D possibly uses TRBD1 or TRBD2 (5 bases each). V gave up 2 bases and J gave up 5 bases, with 13 bases separating them. CDR1 MDHEN and CDR2 SYDVKM come from the germline V gene. CDR3 length equals 15 residues. Here the CDR3 reads CASSLTGTHNNEQFF. The CDR3 DNA is TGTGCCAGCAGTTTAACCGGGACCCACAACAATGAGCAGTTCTTC.

In this sample, this clone turned up a few times. The chain joins TRBV28 to TRBJ2-1; tentative D call: TRBD1 (5 bases). V shed 7 bases and J shed 4 bases, with 14 bases lying between them. The CDR3 is 14 amino acids. Germline V gives CDR1 MDHEN, CDR2 SYDVKM. CDR3 in DNA: TGTGCCAGCACCCATCAGGGATTTTACAATGAGCAGTTCTTC. Protein product: CASTHQGFYNEQFF.